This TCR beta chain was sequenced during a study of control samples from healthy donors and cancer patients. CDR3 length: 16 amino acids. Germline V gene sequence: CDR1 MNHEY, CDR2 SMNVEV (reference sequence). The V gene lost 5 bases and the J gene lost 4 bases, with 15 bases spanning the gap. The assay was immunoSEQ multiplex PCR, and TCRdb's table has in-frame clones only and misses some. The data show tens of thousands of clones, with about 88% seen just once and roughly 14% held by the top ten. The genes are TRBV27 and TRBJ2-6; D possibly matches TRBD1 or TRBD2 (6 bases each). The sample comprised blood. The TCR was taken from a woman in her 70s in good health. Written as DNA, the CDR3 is TGTGCCAGCAGTCTAGTCCCGGGGGCCGGGGCCAACGTCCTGACTTTC. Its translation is CASSLVPGAGANVLTF.